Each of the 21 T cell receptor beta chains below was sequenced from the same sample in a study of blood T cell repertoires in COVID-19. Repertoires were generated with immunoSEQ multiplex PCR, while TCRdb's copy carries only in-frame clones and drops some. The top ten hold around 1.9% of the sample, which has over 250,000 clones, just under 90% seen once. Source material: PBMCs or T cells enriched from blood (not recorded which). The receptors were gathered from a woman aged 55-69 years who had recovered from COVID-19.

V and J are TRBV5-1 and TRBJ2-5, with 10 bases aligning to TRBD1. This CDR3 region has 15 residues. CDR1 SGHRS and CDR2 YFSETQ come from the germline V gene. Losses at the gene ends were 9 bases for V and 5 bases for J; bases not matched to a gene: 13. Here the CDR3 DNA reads TGCGCCACCAGGTCCCCCGGGACAGGGGCTGAGACCCAGTACTTC. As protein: CATRSPGTGAETQYF.

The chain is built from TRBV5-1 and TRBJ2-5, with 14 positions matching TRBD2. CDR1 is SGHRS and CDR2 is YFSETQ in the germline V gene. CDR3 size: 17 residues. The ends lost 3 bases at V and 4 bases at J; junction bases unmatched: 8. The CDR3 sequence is CASSSTGTSGSGETQYF. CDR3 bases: TGCGCCAGCAGCTCTACCGGGACTAGCGGGAGCGGAGAGACCCAGTACTTC. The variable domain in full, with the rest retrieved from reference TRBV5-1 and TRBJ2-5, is KAGVTQTPRYLIKTRGQQVTLSCSPISGHRSVSWYQQTPGQGLQFLFEYFSETQRNKGNFPGRFSGRQFSNSRSEMNVSTLELGDSALYLCASSSTGTSGSGETQYFGPGTRLLVL.

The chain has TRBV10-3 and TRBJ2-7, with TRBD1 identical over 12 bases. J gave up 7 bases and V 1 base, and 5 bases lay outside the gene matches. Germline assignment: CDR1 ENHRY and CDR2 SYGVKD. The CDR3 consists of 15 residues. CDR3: CAISEWDRGRQEQYF. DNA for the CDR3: TGTGCCATCAGTGAGTGGGACAGGGGGCGCCAAGAGCAGTACTTC.

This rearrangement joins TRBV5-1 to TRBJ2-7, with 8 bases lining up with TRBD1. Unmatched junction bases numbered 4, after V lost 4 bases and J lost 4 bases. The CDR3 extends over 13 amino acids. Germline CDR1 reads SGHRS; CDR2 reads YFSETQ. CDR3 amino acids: CASSGGQAYEQYF. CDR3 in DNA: TGCGCCAGCAGCGGGGGACAGGCTTACGAGCAGTACTTC.

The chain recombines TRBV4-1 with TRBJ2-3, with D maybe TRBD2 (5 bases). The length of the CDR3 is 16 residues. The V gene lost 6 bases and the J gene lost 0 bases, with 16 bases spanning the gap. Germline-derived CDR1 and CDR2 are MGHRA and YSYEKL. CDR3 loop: CASRPLGLASTDTQYF. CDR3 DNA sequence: TGCGCCAGCAGGCCGTTAGGACTCGCGAGCACAGATACGCAGTATTTT.

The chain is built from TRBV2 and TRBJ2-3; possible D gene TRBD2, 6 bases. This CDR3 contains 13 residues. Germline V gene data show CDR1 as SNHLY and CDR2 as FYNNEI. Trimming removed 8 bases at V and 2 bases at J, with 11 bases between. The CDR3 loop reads CASGGTPTDTQYF. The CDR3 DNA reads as TGTGCCAGCGGGGGGACTCCCACAGATACGCAGTATTTT. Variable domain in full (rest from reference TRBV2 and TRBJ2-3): EPEVTQTPSHQVTQMGQEVILRCVPISNHLYFYWYRQILGQKVEFLVSFYNNEISEKSEIFDDQFSVERPDGSNFTLKIRSTKLEDSAMYFCASGGTPTDTQYFGPGTRLTVL.

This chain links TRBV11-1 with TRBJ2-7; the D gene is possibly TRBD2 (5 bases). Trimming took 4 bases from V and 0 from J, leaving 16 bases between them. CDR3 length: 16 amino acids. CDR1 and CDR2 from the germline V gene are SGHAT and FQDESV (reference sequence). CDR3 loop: CASSYDPTDYSYEQYF. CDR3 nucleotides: TGTGCCAGCAGCTACGATCCCACAGACTACTCCTACGAGCAGTACTTC.

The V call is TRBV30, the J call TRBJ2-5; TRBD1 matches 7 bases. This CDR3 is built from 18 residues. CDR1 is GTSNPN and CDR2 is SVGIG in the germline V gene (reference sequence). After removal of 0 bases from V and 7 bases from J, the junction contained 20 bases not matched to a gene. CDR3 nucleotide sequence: TGTGCCTGGAGTGTGAGATACAGGGGTGGGTGGAATGACGGGACCCAGTACTTC. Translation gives CAWSVRYRGGWNDGTQYF.

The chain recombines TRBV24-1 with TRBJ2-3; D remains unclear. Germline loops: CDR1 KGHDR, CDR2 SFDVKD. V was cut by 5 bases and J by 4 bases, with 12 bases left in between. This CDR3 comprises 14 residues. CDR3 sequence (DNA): TGTGCCACCAGTGGTAGTGGTCTCGCAGATACGCAGTATTTT. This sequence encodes CATSGSGLADTQYF.

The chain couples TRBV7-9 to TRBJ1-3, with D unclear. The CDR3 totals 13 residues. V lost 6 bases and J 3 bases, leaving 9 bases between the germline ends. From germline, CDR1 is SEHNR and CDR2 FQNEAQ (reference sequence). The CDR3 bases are TGTGCCAGCAGAAGCTCACTTGGAAACACCATATATTTT. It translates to CASRSSLGNTIYF.

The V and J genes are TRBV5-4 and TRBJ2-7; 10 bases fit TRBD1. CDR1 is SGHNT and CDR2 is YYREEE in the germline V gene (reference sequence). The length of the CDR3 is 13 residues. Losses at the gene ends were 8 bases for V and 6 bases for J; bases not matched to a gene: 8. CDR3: CASGQGGAVEQYF. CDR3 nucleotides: TGTGCCAGTGGACAGGGGGGAGCGGTCGAGCAGTACTTC.

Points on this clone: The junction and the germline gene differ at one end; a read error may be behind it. This CDR3 is CVSSGSETGRDFPFF. The DNA of the CDR3 is TGTGTCAGTAGTGGGTCGGAGACAGGGCGGGATTTCCCGTTCTTC. The chain carries TRBV19 and TRBJ2-1; tentatively, D is TRBD1 (7 bases). CDR1 is LNHDA and CDR2 is SQIVND in the germline V gene (reference sequence). CDR3 length: 15 amino acids.

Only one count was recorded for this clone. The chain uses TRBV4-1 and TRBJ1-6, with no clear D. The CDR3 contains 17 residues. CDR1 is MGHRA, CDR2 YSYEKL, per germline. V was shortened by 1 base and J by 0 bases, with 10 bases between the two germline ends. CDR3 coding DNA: TGCGCCAGCAGCCAAGTTCCGGGAAGCTCCTATAATTCACCCCTCCACTTT. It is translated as CASSQVPGSSYNSPLHF.

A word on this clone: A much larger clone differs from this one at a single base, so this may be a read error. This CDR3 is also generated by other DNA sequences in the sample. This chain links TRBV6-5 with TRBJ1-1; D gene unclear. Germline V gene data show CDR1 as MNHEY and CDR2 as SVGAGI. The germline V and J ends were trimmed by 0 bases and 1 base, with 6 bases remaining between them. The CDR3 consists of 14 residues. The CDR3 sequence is CASSYSSRNTEAFF. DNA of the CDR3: TGTGCCAGCAGTTACTCGTCCCGGAACACTGAAGCTTTCTTT.

The CDR3: CASSLSIGQGAGETQYF. The CDR3, as DNA: TGTGCCAGCAGCCTTAGTATCGGACAGGGGGCTGGAGAGACCCAGTACTTC. The genes are TRBV11-3 and TRBJ2-5; 11 nucleotides line up with TRBD1. With V trimmed by 5 bases and J by 4 bases, 12 bases remained unmatched. The CDR3 has 17 residues. Germline CDR1 is SGHNT and CDR2 is YENEEA.

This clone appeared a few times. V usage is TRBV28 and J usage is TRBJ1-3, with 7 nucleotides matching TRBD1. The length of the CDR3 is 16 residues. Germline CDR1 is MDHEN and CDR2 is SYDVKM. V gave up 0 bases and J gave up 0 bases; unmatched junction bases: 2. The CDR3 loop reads CASSLWAGGSGNTIYF. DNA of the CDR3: TGTGCCAGCAGTTTATGGGCAGGGGGCTCTGGAAACACCATATATTTT.

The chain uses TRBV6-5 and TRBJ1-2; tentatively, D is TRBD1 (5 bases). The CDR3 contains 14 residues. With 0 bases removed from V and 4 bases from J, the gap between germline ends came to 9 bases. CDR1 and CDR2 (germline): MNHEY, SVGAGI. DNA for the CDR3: TGTGCCAGCAGTTACTCGGGTAGGGGCTATGGCTACACCTTC. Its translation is CASSYSGRGYGYTF.

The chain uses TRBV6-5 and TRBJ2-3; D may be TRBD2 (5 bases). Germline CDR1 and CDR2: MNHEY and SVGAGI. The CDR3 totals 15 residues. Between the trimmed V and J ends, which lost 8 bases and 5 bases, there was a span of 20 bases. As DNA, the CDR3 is TGTGCCAGCTCGCGACGATCAGAAGGAGGAGATACGCAGTATTTT. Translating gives CASSRRSEGGDTQYF.

The CDR3 protein is CASSSSGNSGNTIYF. In DNA form, the CDR3 reads TGTGCCAGCAGTTCGTCGGGGAACTCTGGAAACACCATATATTTT. The rearrangement joins TRBV7-2 to TRBJ1-3; no clear D. The germline gives CDR1 SGHTA, CDR2 FQGNSA. The V end lost 6 bases, the J end lost 0 bases, and 12 bases lay between the germline ends. The CDR3 length is 15 residues.

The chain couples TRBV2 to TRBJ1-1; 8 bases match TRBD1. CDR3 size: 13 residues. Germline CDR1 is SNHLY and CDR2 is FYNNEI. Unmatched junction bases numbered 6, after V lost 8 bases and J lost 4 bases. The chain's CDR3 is CASGGQGGTEAFF. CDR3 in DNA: TGTGCCAGCGGTGGACAGGGCGGCACTGAAGCTTTCTTT.

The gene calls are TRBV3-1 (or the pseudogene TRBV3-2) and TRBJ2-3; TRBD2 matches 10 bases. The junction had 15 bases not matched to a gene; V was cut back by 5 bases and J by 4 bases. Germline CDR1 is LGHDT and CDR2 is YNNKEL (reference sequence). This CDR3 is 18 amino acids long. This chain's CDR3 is CASSNSPGSGGAPDTQYF. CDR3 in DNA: TGTGCCAGCAGCAATAGCCCGGGGAGCGGGGGGGCCCCAGATACGCAGTATTTT.